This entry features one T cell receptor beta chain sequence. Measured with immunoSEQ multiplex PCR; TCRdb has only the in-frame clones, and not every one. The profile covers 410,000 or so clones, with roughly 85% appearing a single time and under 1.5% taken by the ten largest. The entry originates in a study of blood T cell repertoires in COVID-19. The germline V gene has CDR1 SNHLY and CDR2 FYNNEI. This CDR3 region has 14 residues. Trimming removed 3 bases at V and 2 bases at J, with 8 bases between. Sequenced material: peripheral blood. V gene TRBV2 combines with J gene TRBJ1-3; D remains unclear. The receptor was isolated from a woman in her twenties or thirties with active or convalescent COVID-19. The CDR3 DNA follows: TGTGCCAGCAGTGATGGAGGGACTGGAAACACCATATATTTT. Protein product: CASSDGGTGNTIYF.